This T cell receptor (beta chain) was obtained from a study of shared clonotypes between healthy human individuals (dated by TCRdb to the early 2020s). Turning to the overall study: A couple of women and a few men aged 18 to 49 years were included in the cohort. To estimate repertoire size and how much clonotype sharing occurs between individuals, the study deeply sequenced the blood TCR repertoires of several healthy adults. To increase sequencing depth and limit assay-specific biases, TCR repertoire library preparation and sequencing were carried out by different laboratories using diverse techniques. Between about 0.8 and 9 billion PBMCs per donor were obtained by leukapheresis.

Taken from cysteine to phenylalanine, the CDR3 has 14 residues. Only the CDR3 portion is preserved as DNA: 42 bases, with reading frame beginning at the first base. Trimming leaves V shorter by 6 bases and J shorter by 5 bases, with the junction holding 4 bases beyond the gene matches. The CDR1 and CDR2 encoded by the germline V gene are ENHRY and SYGVKD. The donors were healthy, HIV-negative adults who had no recently reported acute infections or vaccinations. Only Caucasian adults living in Nashville, Tennessee, USA were represented among the donors. For unsorted samples, roughly 81 million PBMCs were counted and genomic DNA was extracted with the QIAamp DNA Blood Mini kit. After blood collection by leukapheresis, PBMCs were isolated using Ficoll-Histopaque density gradient centrifugation and then cryopreserved in the vapor phase of liquid nitrogen. Overall results and qualifications from the work: Based on pairwise subsampling, the degree of clonotype sharing among donors was expected to be affected by sequencing depth. Sampling was restricted to blood, and TCR repertoires in tissues likely differ from the TCR repertoires found in blood. Because the study included a small number of donors, the genetic and exposure-history diversity represented was limited.

TCR CDR3 regions were amplified from genomic DNA by multiplex PCR using the deep immunoSEQ assay. Genomic DNA extracted from each cell subset was distributed evenly over all wells of several immunoSEQ 96-well plates, and each plate served as one replicate. For unsorted PBMC, roughly 330 ng genomic DNA, equal to 25,000 to 35,000 T cell genomes, was loaded into each replicate PCR. Ten immunoSEQ deep assay plates were used to sequence unsorted PBMC genomic DNA. Purified libraries were measured with a Qubit 3.0 fluorometer, size-checked on a Bioanalyzer 2100, and measured again with the KAPA Library Quantification kit. Every immunoSEQ 96-well plate was sequenced on a separate single-read 150-cycle Illumina NextSeq 550 flow cell. The authors processed their data as follows. Because the immunoSEQ output included only junctional sequences and no quality scores, the filtering could not be the same as the filtering used for full-length reads. To assign V/J genes and CDR3, sequences were annotated using PyIR, a Python wrapper for IgBLAST v1.9, with IMGT germline references. Reads were filtered out if the reads had weak V/J assignments (E-value above 1e-6), no CDR3, stop codons, out-of-frame junctions, or ambiguous translated residues. A V3J clonotype was defined by an identical inferred V gene, J gene, and CDR3 amino acid sequence. Percentage overlap between repertoires was computed as shared unique clonotypes divided by the size of the smaller repertoire. Repertoire richness was assessed with RTK rarefaction, the Chao1 estimator, and Recon v2.1 estimates of unobserved clonotypes. In its TCRdb copy, this immuneACCESS table keeps in-frame sequences only and misses some clones. Where compared with another copy, unresolved V genes explain less than half of these, and the others have no known cause. The V and J calls and clone size are taken from that table; D and trimming were inferred from the DNA. The sample has 450,000 to 650,000 clones on record, around three quarters of them singletons. Of the sample, 12% falls within the top ten clones.

About this clone itself: It lacks a known antigen. It has no much larger one-base neighbor in the sample; base qualities were not kept.

Material for sequencing was PBMCs. Recombination connected TRBV10-3 to TRBJ2-3; 11 bases in between match TRBD2. The clonotype comes from a woman in her thirties or forties in good health. Some clones in this sample may be carry-over from other donors' samples. CDR3 sequence: CAISPTSGGDTQYF. The nucleotide sequence is TGTGCCATCAGCCCAACTAGCGGGGGAGATACGCAGTATTTT.